This is a list of T cell receptor beta chains from one sample in a study of CD8 T cells in ankylosing spondylitis. TCRdb re-called the 5' RACE reads through MiXCR, storing one row per CDR3 protein. The sample lists a few hundred thousand distinct CDR3 sequences, 20% to 30% occurring once. Sequenced material: blood, either unsorted or a sorted T cell fraction (not recorded which). All receptors come from a male donor with ankylosing spondylitis or in good health (not recorded which). Each CDR3 is given without its conserved first and last residue. The order of the fields is V gene, J gene, D gene, clone size, CDR3 protein. A D gene is named only where the DNA matches it firmly. Clone size is stated in some rows and not others, as once, few, many or a class when expanded.

V gene: TRBV20-1; J gene: TRBJ2-7; D gene: NA; clone size: NA; CDR3 protein: SATRDGTYEQY
V gene: TRBV10-3; J gene: TRBJ2-4; D gene: NA; clone size: NA; CDR3 protein: AISESELILAKNIQY
V gene: TRBV20-1; J gene: TRBJ2-3; D gene: TRBD2; clone size: many; CDR3 protein: SARASTAAGGGTDTQY
V gene: TRBV12-3/TRBV12-4; J gene: TRBJ2-7; D gene: TRBD1; clone size: NA; CDR3 protein: ASSPQGGNSYEQY
V gene: TRBV28; J gene: TRBJ1-1; D gene: TRBD1; clone size: many; CDR3 protein: ASSSPGTGKTEAF
V gene: TRBV12-3/TRBV12-4; J gene: TRBJ2-3; D gene: NA; clone size: many; CDR3 protein: ASSYTDTQY
V gene: TRBV12-3/TRBV12-4; J gene: TRBJ2-7; D gene: NA; clone size: NA; CDR3 protein: ASSFGASSGHEQY
V gene: TRBV5-1; J gene: TRBJ2-7; D gene: NA; clone size: NA; CDR3 protein: ASSLRSDIAYEQY
V gene: TRBV20-1; J gene: TRBJ1-2; D gene: TRBD1; clone size: many; CDR3 protein: SARYRGHSYGYT
V gene: TRBV4-2; J gene: TRBJ1-2; D gene: TRBD1; clone size: NA; CDR3 protein: ASSRSKTGTVYYGYT
V gene: TRBV20-1; J gene: TRBJ1-5; D gene: NA; clone size: NA; CDR3 protein: SARDQRNNQPQH